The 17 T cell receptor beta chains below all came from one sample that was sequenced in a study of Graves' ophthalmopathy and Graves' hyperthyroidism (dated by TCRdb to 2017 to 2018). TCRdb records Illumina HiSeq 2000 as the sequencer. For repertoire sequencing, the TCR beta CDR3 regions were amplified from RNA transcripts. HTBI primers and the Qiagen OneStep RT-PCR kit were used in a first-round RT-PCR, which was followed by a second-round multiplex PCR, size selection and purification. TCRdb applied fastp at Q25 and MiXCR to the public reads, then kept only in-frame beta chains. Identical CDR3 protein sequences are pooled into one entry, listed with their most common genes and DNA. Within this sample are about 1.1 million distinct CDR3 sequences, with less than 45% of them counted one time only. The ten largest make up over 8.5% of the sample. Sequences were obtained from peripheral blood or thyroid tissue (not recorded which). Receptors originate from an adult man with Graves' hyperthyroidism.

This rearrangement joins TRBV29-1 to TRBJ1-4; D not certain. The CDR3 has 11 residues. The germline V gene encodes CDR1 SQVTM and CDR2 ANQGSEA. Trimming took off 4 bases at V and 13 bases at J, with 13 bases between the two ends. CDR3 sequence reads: CSVARGKALFF. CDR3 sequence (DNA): TGCAGCGTTGCTCGTGGGAAGGCACTGTTTTTT.

The DNA for the CDR3 is TGCGCCAGCAAGGTGGGCTACCTACGCGAGCAGTACTTC. It yields the protein CASKVGYLREQYF. The chain couples TRBV5-1 to TRBJ2-7; D call uncertain. Trimming took off 6 bases at V and 6 bases at J, with 16 bases between the two ends. Germline values: CDR1 SGHRS, CDR2 YFSETQ. There are 13 residues in the CDR3.

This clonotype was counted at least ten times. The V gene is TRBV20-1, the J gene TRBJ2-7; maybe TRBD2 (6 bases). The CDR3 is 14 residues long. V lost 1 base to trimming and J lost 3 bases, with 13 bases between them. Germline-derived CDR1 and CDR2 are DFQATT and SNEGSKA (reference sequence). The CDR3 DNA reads TGCAGTGCTAGAGGAACTAGCCGATTCTACGAGCAGTACTTC. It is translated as CSARGTSRFYEQYF.

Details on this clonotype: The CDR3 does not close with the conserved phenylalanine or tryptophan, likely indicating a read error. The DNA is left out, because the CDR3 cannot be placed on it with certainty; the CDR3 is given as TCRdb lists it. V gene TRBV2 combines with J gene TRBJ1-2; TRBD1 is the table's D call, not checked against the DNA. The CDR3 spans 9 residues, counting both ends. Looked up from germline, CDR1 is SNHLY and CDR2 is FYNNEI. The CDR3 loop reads CASSDRAGV.

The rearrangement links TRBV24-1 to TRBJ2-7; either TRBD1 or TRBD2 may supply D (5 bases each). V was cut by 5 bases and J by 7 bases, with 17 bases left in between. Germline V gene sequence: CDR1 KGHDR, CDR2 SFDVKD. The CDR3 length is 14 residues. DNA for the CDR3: TGTGCCACCAGTGGCCCGGGACCTTCAGGAGAGCAGTACTTC. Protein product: CATSGPGPSGEQYF.

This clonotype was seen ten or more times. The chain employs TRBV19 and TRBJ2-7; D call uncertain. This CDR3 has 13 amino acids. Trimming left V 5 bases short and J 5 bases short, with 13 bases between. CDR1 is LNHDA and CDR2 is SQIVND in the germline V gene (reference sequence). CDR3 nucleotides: TGTGCCAGTAGTCCCGGATGGTCGAACGAGCAGTACTTC. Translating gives CASSPGWSNEQYF.

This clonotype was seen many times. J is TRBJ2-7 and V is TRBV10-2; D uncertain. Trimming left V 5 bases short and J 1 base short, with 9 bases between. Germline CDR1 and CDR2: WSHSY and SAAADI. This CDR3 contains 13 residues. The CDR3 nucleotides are TGCGCCAGCAGTTGGGCGCAATCCTACGAGCAGTACTTC. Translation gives CASSWAQSYEQYF.

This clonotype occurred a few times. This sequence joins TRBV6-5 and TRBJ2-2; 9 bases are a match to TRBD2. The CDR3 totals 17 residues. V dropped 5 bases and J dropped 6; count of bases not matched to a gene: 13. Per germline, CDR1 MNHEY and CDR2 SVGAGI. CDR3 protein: CASSPKSGTSPAGELFF. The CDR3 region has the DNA TGTGCCAGCAGTCCAAAGTCCGGGACTAGCCCCGCCGGGGAGCTGTTTTTT.

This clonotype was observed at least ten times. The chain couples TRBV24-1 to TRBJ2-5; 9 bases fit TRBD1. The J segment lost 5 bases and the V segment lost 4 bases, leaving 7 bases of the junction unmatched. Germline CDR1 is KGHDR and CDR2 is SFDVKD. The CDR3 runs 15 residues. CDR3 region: CATSDNGQGYETQYF. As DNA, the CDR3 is TGTGCCACCAGTGACAATGGACAGGGGTACGAGACCCAGTACTTC.

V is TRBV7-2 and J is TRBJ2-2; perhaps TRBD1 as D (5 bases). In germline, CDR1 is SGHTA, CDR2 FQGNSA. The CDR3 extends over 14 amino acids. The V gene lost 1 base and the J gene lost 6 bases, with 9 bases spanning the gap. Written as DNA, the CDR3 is TGTGCCAGCAGCTTAGGGGCAGGGCCCGGGGAGCTGTTTTTT. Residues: CASSLGAGPGELFF.

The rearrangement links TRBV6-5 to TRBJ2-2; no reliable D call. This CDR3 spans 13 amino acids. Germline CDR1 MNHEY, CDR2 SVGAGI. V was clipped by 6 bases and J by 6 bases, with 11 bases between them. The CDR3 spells CASSFVASGELFF. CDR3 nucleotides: TGTGCCAGCAGCTTCGTGGCGTCCGGGGAGCTGTTTTTT.

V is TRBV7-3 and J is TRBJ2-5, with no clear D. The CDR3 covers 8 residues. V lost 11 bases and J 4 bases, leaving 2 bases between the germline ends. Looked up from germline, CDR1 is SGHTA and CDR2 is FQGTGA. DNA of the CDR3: TGTGCCGCAGAGACCCAGTACTTC. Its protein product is CAAETQYF.

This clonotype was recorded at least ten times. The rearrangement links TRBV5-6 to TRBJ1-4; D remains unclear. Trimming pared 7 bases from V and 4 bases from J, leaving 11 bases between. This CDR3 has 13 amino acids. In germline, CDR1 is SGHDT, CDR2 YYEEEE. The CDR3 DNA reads TGTGCCAGCGGAGGGCCCCGTAATGAAAAACTGTTTTTT. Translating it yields CASGGPRNEKLFF.

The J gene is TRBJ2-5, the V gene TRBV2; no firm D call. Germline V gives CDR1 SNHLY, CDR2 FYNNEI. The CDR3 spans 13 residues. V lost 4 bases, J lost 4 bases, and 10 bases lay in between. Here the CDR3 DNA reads TGTGCCAGCAGTGGAGCCGACCGAGAGACCCAGTACTTC. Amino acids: CASSGADRETQYF.

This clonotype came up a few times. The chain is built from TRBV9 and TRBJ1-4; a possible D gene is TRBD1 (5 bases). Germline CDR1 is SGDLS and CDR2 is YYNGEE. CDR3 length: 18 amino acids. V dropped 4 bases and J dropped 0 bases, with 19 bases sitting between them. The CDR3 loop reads CASSQTRDPTATNEKLFF. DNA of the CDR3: TGTGCCAGCAGCCAAACGCGCGACCCGACAGCAACTAATGAAAAACTGTTTTTT. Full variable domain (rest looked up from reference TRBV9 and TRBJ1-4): DSGVTQTPKHLITATGQRVTLRCSPRSGDLSVYWYQQSLDQGLQFLIQYYNGEERAKGNILERFSAQQFPDLHSELNLSSLELGDSALYFCASSQTRDPTATNEKLFFGSGTQLSVL.

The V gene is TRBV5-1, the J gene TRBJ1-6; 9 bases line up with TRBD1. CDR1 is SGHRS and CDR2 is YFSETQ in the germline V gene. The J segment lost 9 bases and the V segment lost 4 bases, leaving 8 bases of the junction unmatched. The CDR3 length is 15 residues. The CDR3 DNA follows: TGCGCCAGCAGCCCGGTCCCGGGACAGGGTTCACCCCTCCACTTT. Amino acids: CASSPVPGQGSPLHF.

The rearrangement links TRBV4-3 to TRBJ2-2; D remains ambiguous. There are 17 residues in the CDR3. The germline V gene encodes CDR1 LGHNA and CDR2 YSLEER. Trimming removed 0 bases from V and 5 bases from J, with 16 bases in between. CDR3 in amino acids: CASSQDRDIGRTGELFF. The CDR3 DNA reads TGCGCCAGCAGCCAAGATCGTGACATTGGAAGGACCGGGGAGCTGTTTTTT.